A selection of T cell receptor beta chains follows, all from one sample in a study of post-analysis software for immune sequencing data. Each CDR3 protein gets one entry after TCRdb re-called the PCR reads with MiXCR. The sample holds hundreds of thousands of distinct CDR3 sequences, 55% to 60% seen once. Sequencing input: blood. The receptors originated from a girl aged 2-10 years with multiple sclerosis. Each CDR3 is given with its conserved first and last residue. The D gene is left open where the match is weak. Clone size appears in some rows only: once, few, many, or a class for an expanded clone.

CDR3	DNA	size	D	V	J
CASSGGGGEGTQYF	TGTGCCAGCAGTGGAGGAGGCGGGGAAGGGACCCAGTACTTC	few	-	TRBV2	TRBJ2-5
CASSLPPYNELFF	TGCGCCAGCAGTTTACCGCCATACAATGAGCTGTTCTTC	-	-	TRBV12-3/TRBV12-4	TRBJ2-1
CASSLAGGGPYNEQCF	TGTGCCAGCAGCTTAGCGGGCGGGGGTCCCTACAATGAGCAGTGCTTC	-	TRBD2	TRBV7-8	TRBJ2-1
CASSHELAGKGNEQFF	TGCGCCAGCAGCCACGAACTAGCGGGAAAGGGCAATGAGCAGTTCTTC	many	TRBD2	TRBV4-1	TRBJ2-1
CASSPPSGRQETQYF	TGTGCCAGCAGCCCCCCCTCCGGGAGACAAGAGACCCAGTACTTC	few	-	TRBV7-9	TRBJ2-5
CSALSGRDREQYF	TGCAGTGCCCTGAGCGGGAGGGATCGCGAGCAGTACTTC	-	TRBD2	TRBV20-1	TRBJ2-7
CASRILAGAYTDTQYF	TGTGCCAGCAGGATCCTAGCGGGGGCTTACACAGATACGCAGTATTTT	-	TRBD2	TRBV4-2	TRBJ2-3
CSAQIIHNEQFF	TGCAGCGCTCAGATTATCCACAATGAGCAGTTCTTC	-	-	TRBV29-1	TRBJ2-1
CSVEGAGGFYEQYF	TGCAGCGTTGAGGGAGCGGGAGGCTTCTACGAGCAGTACTTC	-	TRBD2	TRBV29-1	TRBJ2-7
CSVLSGYRNEQFF	TGCAGTGTCTTATCGGGCTATAGGAATGAGCAGTTCTTC	few	-	TRBV20-1	TRBJ2-1
CASSPTPLDSNEQFF	TGCGCCAGCAGCCCTACTCCCCTTGACAGCAATGAGCAGTTCTTC	-	-	TRBV5-1	TRBJ2-1
CASSLAAAGGFNEQFF	TGCGCCAGCAGCTTGGCCGCGGCAGGGGGCTTCAATGAGCAGTTCTTC	-	TRBD1	TRBV5-1	TRBJ2-1
CASRGGLGGYTF	TGTGCCAGCAGGGGGGGACTGGGAGGCTACACCTTC	-	-	TRBV12-3/TRBV12-4	TRBJ1-2
CATRRLDQRAFF	TGTGCCACCAGAAGGCTAGACCAGCGGGCTTTCTTT	-	-	TRBV15	TRBJ1-1
CAWIEGGEQYF	TGTGCCTGGATCGAAGGGGGCGAGCAGTACTTC	-	-	TRBV30	TRBJ2-7
CSALHFRDADYEQYF	TGCAGTGCCCTCCATTTCCGGGACGCCGACTACGAGCAGTACTTC	once	-	TRBV20-1	TRBJ2-7
CASRLLGGPNTGELFF	TGCGCCAGCAGGCTTTTAGGGGGGCCGAACACCGGGGAGCTGTTTTTT	-	-	TRBV5-1	TRBJ2-2
CASSLGLAESSYEQYF	TGCGCCAGCAGCCTCGGGTTAGCGGAGAGCTCCTACGAGCAGTACTTC	few	-	TRBV4-1	TRBJ2-7
CASSERGNMNTEAFF	TGCGCCAGCAGTGAGCGGGGTAACATGAACACTGAAGCTTTCTTT	few	-	TRBV10-2	TRBJ1-1
CASSWDRTRPPDTQYF	TGTGCCAGCAGTTGGGATCGGACTAGGCCCCCAGATACGCAGTATTTT	-	TRBD2	TRBV6-2/TRBV6-3	TRBJ2-3
CASNLQGHGTDTQYF	TGTGCCAGCAATCTACAGGGTCACGGCACAGATACGCAGTATTTT	-	-	TRBV12-3/TRBV12-4	TRBJ2-3
CASSVGPAAQETQYF	TGTGCCAGCAGCGTGGGCCCAGCGGCACAAGAGACCCAGTACTTC	-	-	TRBV9	TRBJ2-5
CSARERDRGAPHYGYTF	TGCAGTGCTAGGGAACGGGACAGGGGCGCTCCTCACTATGGCTACACCTTC	-	TRBD1	TRBV20-1	TRBJ1-2
CASTEDPTEAFF	TGTGCCAGCACTGAAGACCCAACTGAAGCTTTCTTT	once	-	TRBV7-9	TRBJ1-1
CASGDRGARETQYF	TGTGCCAGCGGCGACAGGGGTGCCAGGGAGACCCAGTACTTC	-	TRBD1	TRBV27	TRBJ2-5
CSVVSLASQETQYF	TGCAGCGTTGTGTCACTAGCGTCGCAAGAGACCCAGTACTTC	-	TRBD2	TRBV29-1	TRBJ2-5
CSVQPRGAYGYTF	TGCAGCGTTCAACCCAGGGGGGCCTATGGCTACACCTTC	-	TRBD1	TRBV29-1	TRBJ1-2
CSVVGTGNEKLFF	TGCAGCGTCGTTGGGACAGGGAATGAAAAACTGTTTTTT	once	TRBD1	TRBV29-1	TRBJ1-4
CASSQVSGLAQNTGELFF	TGCGCCAGCAGCCAAGTATCTGGGCTAGCACAGAACACCGGGGAGCTGTTTTTT	-	-	TRBV4-1	TRBJ2-2
CASSPRPATNEKLFF	TGTGCCAGCAGCCCCCGACCCGCAACTAATGAAAAACTGTTTTTT	-	-	TRBV7-2	TRBJ1-4
CSARDRGLETQYF	TGCAGTGCTAGAGATCGGGGGTTAGAGACCCAGTACTTC	-	-	TRBV20-1	TRBJ2-5
CASSLGGVSTYGYTF	TGCGCCAGCAGCTTGGGAGGGGTATCAACCTATGGCTACACCTTC	-	-	TRBV5-1	TRBJ1-2
CASSPTLQTVIYGYTF	TGTGCCAGCAGTCCAACCCTCCAGACCGTTATCTATGGCTACACCTTC	-	-	TRBV6-2/TRBV6-3	TRBJ1-2
CSARVTSYGYTF	TGCAGTGCTAGAGTGACTAGCTATGGCTACACCTTC	-	-	TRBV20-1	TRBJ1-2
CASSYDLPWGGDYGYTF	TGTGCCAGCAGCTATGACCTCCCCTGGGGGGGAGACTATGGCTACACCTTC	-	-	TRBV6-2/TRBV6-3	TRBJ1-2
CATSRDPSGRVQSYEQYF	TGTGCCACCAGCAGAGATCCTAGCGGGAGGGTACAGTCCTACGAGCAGTACTTC	few	TRBD2	TRBV15	TRBJ2-7
CAISPGQTKGKTEAFF	TGTGCCATCAGTCCCGGGCAGACAAAGGGGAAGACTGAAGCTTTCTTT	-	-	TRBV10-3	TRBJ1-1
CSVGGAVGTQYF	TGCAGCGTTGGAGGAGCGGTAGGGACCCAGTACTTC	-	-	TRBV29-1	TRBJ2-5
CASSQGFTNYGYTF	TGTGCCAGCAGCCAAGGATTCACTAACTATGGCTACACCTTC	once	-	TRBV3-1	TRBJ1-2
CAISESMLAGHSYNEQFF	TGTGCCATCAGTGAGTCGATGCTTGCGGGACACTCCTACAATGAGCAGTTCTTC	-	-	TRBV10-3	TRBJ2-1
CASRAGVATEAFF	TGTGCCAGCAGGGCCGGGGTAGCCACTGAAGCTTTCTTT	-	-	TRBV6-1	TRBJ1-1
CASSASETSSYEQYF	TGTGCCAGCAGTGCTAGCGAAACGAGCTCCTACGAGCAGTACTTC	-	-	TRBV6-6	TRBJ2-7